The TCR beta chain described here comes from a study of shared clonotypes between healthy human individuals. Trimming took off 6 bases at V and 0 bases at J, with 15 bases between the two ends. The CDR3 extends over 16 amino acids. The germline V gene encodes CDR1 KGHSH and CDR2 LQKENI. Clones were read by immunoSEQ multiplex PCR, and TCRdb kept only the in-frame ones, dropping some. Of around 180,000 clones listed, roughly 93% are singletons. Sequencing was carried out using naive CD4+ T cells sorted from blood. Noted subset: CD45RA+ positively selected. The chain combines TRBV18 with TRBJ1-3; unclear D gene. The sequence was obtained from a woman aged 30 to 39 in good health. The CDR3 DNA reads TGTGCCAGCTCGCCGAGTAGAACCCACTCTGGAAACACCATATATTTT. Its protein product is CASSPSRTHSGNTIYF. Supplemented by reference TRBV18 and TRBJ1-3, the full variable domain reads NAGVMQNPRHLVRRRGQEARLRCSPMKGHSHVYWYRQLPEEGLKFMVYLQKENIIDESGMPKERFSAEFPKEGPSILRIQQVVRGDSAAYFCASSPSRTHSGNTIYFGEGSWLTVV.